Listed below are T cell receptor beta chains from one sample, sequenced in a study of blood T cell repertoires in COVID-19. The repertoire was sequenced with immunoSEQ multiplex PCR; TCRdb's copy has only in-frame clones and lacks some. The table has about 73,000 clones, about four fifths seen once. The sequencing input was peripheral blood. The source of these receptors is a man between 45 and 60 years old with active COVID-19. The CDR3 runs from the conserved cysteine through the conserved F or W. D genes are given only for firm matches. Clone size is not always given. Where it is, it says once, few, many or a class for expanded clones.

D gene	clone size	V gene	J gene	CDR3 length	CDR3 protein	CDR3 DNA
TRBD1	-	TRBV24-1	TRBJ1-2	16	CATSDLRDREFYGYTF	TGTGCCACCAGTGACCTCCGGGACAGGGAATTTTATGGCTACACCTTC
TRBD2	-	TRBV28	TRBJ2-5	15	CASSLTGGGQETQYF	TGTGCCAGCAGTTTGACCGGGGGGGGTCAAGAGACCCAGTACTTC
TRBD1	-	TRBV6-2/TRBV6-3	TRBJ2-3	14	CASSTGQLTDTQYF	TGTGCCAGCAGTACGGGACAGCTCACAGATACGCAGTATTTT
TRBD2	-	TRBV6-5	TRBJ2-1	14	CASSYRTSNDEQFF	TGTGCCAGCAGTTACAGGACTAGCAACGATGAGCAGTTCTTC
-	-	TRBV7-9	TRBJ2-3	18	CASSLGTVKSFRTDTQYF	TGTGCCAGCAGCTTAGGGACAGTCAAATCCTTTCGCACAGATACGCAGTATTTT
-	few	TRBV4-1	TRBJ2-7	14	CASSQFGARYEQYF	TGCGCCAGCAGCCAGTTCGGAGCCCGCTACGAGCAGTACTTC
TRBD1	-	TRBV7-2	TRBJ1-6	14	CASSLGDRDSPLHF	TGTGCCAGCAGCTTAGGGGACAGGGATTCACCCCTCCACTTT
TRBD1	-	TRBV18	TRBJ2-1	19	CASSPRPATGTGAYNEQFF	TGTGCCAGCTCACCACGGCCGGCAACCGGGACAGGGGCCTACAATGAGCAGTTCTTC
-	-	TRBV4-1	TRBJ2-3	18	CASSQALQKKKELDTQYF	TGCGCCAGCAGCCAAGCCCTACAGAAAAAAAAGGAATTAGATACGCAGTATTTT
-	-	TRBV7-8	TRBJ1-2	16	CASSSPGGNLYDGYTF	TGTGCCAGCAGCTCCCCTGGGGGCAACCTCTATGATGGCTACACCTTC
TRBD2	-	TRBV28	TRBJ2-2	17	CASSRAAGGRDTGELFF	TGTGCCAGCAGCCGCGCAGCGGGAGGAAGGGACACCGGGGAGCTGTTTTTT
-	-	TRBV7-2	TRBJ2-3	13	CASSPQGGDTQYF	TGTGCCAGCAGCCCCCAGGGGGGAGATACGCAGTATTTT
TRBD1	once	TRBV5-1	TRBJ2-2	15	CASSRQGVDTGELFF	TGCGCCAGCAGCCGACAGGGGGTCGACACCGGGGAGCTGTTTTTT
TRBD1	-	TRBV5-5	TRBJ2-7	16	CASSLGQGLRSYEQYF	TGTGCCAGCAGCTTGGGACAGGGGCTTCGCTCCTACGAGCAGTACTTC
TRBD1	-	TRBV5-4	TRBJ1-5	13	CASSRQGDQPQHF	TGTGCCAGCAGCCGCCAGGGGGATCAGCCCCAGCATTTT
-	-	TRBV6-5	TRBJ2-5	13	CASSLTGSATQYF	TGTGCCAGCTCCTTAACCGGGTCCGCGACCCAGTACTTC
-	-	TRBV6-5	TRBJ1-1	14	CASSWADRNTEAFF	TGTGCCAGCAGTTGGGCGGACAGAAACACTGAAGCTTTCTTT
-	-	TRBV23-1	TRBJ2-7	14	CASSHSDRSYEQYF	TGCGCCAGCAGTCATTCTGACAGGTCATACGAGCAGTACTTC
TRBD1	-	TRBV6-2/TRBV6-3	TRBJ2-5	15	CASSAPNRGRETQYF	TGTGCCAGCAGCGCCCCGAACAGGGGGCGAGAGACCCAGTACTTC
TRBD1	-	TRBV27	TRBJ1-2	17	CASSSADRQGAGYGYTF	TGTGCCAGCAGTTCCGCCGATAGACAGGGGGCTGGGTATGGCTACACCTTC
TRBD2	-	TRBV6-7	TRBJ2-7	15	CASSSEGTILYEQYF	TGTGCCAGCTCATCGGAGGGGACTATCCTTTACGAGCAGTACTTC
-	once	TRBV15	TRBJ2-1	16	CATSRARDRENNEQFF	TGTGCCACCAGCAGGGCGCGGGACAGAGAAAACAATGAGCAGTTCTTC
TRBD2	-	TRBV19	TRBJ2-1	17	CASSIEASGGQFNEQFF	TGTGCCAGTAGTATAGAGGCTAGCGGGGGACAATTCAATGAGCAGTTCTTC
TRBD1	few	TRBV7-9	TRBJ1-1	14	CASSPRQGHTEAFF	TGTGCCAGCAGCCCGCGACAGGGGCACACTGAAGCTTTCTTT
-	-	TRBV13	TRBJ2-3	12	CASSLRADTQYF	TGTGCCAGCAGCTTACGGGCAGATACGCAGTATTTT
TRBD2	many	TRBV4-1	TRBJ2-3	15	CASSQDAGEADTQYF	TGCGCCAGCAGCCAAGATGCGGGAGAAGCAGATACGCAGTATTTT
TRBD2	few	TRBV9	TRBJ2-1	13	CASSSGTNNEQFF	TGTGCCAGCAGCTCCGGGACTAACAATGAGCAGTTCTTC
TRBD2	once	TRBV10-1	TRBJ2-2	15	CASSDQRECSGELFF	TGCGCCAGCAGTGACCAGCGGGAGTGTTCCGGGGAGCTGTTTTTT
-	once	TRBV12-3/TRBV12-4	TRBJ2-5	13	CASSLGSQETQYF	TGTGCCAGCAGTTTGGGCAGCCAAGAGACCCAGTACTTC
-	once	TRBV7-8	TRBJ1-4	16	CASSLVPGTSNEKLFF	TGTGCCAGCAGCTTAGTTCCCGGGACATCAAATGAAAAACTGTTTTTT
-	-	TRBV5-1	TRBJ1-1	16	CASSLVVPGTDTEAFF	TGCGCCAGCAGCTTGGTGGTTCCGGGAACGGACACTGAAGCTTTCTTT
TRBD2	few	TRBV6-2/TRBV6-3	TRBJ2-3	18	CASSETSGGPGGTDTQYF	TGTGCCAGCAGTGAGACTAGCGGGGGGCCGGGGGGCACAGATACGCAGTATTTT
-	-	TRBV2	TRBJ1-1	14	CASRSPRENTEAFF	TGTGCCAGCAGGTCCCCCAGGGAGAACACTGAAGCTTTCTTT
-	-	TRBV3-1/TRBV3-2	TRBJ2-2	14	CASSPSPGIGELFF	TGTGCCAGCAGCCCGTCACCAGGTATCGGGGAGCTGTTTTTT
TRBD1	-	TRBV4-3	TRBJ1-2	14	CASSPGQGANGYTF	TGCGCCAGCAGCCCGGGACAGGGGGCAAATGGCTACACCTTC
-	few	TRBV5-1	TRBJ2-2	13	CASRKELTGELFF	TGCGCCAGCAGAAAGGAGCTCACCGGGGAGCTGTTTTTT
TRBD2	-	TRBV5-1	TRBJ2-5	17	CASSPGGGEGRRETQYF	TGCGCCAGCAGCCCGGGTGGTGGGGAGGGCCGGCGCGAGACCCAGTACTTC
-	few	TRBV3-1/TRBV3-2	TRBJ1-1	13	CASSQLTGAEAFF	TGTGCCAGCAGCCAACTGACAGGCGCTGAAGCTTTCTTT
-	-	TRBV6-6	TRBJ1-2	11	CASRGFYGYTF	TGTGCCAGCAGGGGCTTCTATGGCTACACCTTC
-	-	TRBV18	TRBJ1-2	12	CASSPQDYGYTF	TGTGCCAGCTCACCCCAGGATTATGGCTACACCTTC
TRBD2	few	TRBV7-2	TRBJ2-3	17	CASSPTGLAGVSDTQYF	TGTGCCAGCAGTCCGACCGGACTAGCGGGAGTGTCAGATACGCAGTATTTT
-	-	TRBV13	TRBJ1-2	13	CASSLPGSNGYTF	TGTGCCAGCAGCTTACCAGGGTCCAATGGCTACACCTTC
TRBD2	few	TRBV5-4	TRBJ2-7	15	CASSPRTSGTHEQYF	TGTGCCAGCAGCCCACGGACTAGCGGGACCCACGAGCAGTACTTC
-	-	TRBV30	TRBJ1-5	13	CAWRRGSNQPQHF	TGTGCCTGGAGGCGGGGCAGCAATCAGCCCCAGCATTTT
TRBD1	-	TRBV28	TRBJ2-5	15	CASSSGTGYSETQYF	TGTGCCAGCAGTTCCGGGACAGGGTATTCAGAGACCCAGTACTTC
-	-	TRBV16	TRBJ1-3	15	CASSLDSLLEDTIYF	TGTGCCAGCAGCCTGGACAGCCTGCTGGAAGACACCATATATTTT
-	-	TRBV18	TRBJ1-5	13	CASSERANQPQHF	TGTGCCAGCTCAGAGCGGGCGAATCAGCCCCAGCATTTT
TRBD2	once	TRBV5-5	TRBJ2-5	15	CASRAWGLGEETQYF	TGTGCCAGCCGAGCTTGGGGACTAGGGGAAGAGACCCAGTACTTC
TRBD2	-	TRBV2	TRBJ2-2	16	CASSELAGPNTGELFF	TGTGCCAGCAGTGAACTAGCGGGGCCGAACACCGGGGAGCTGTTTTTT